This T cell receptor beta chain is drawn from a study of cytomegalovirus exposure and HLA in healthy donors. This clone was seen a handful of times. Germline V gene lookup returns CDR1 LNHDA and CDR2 SQIVND (reference sequence). After removal of 4 bases from V and 4 bases from J, the junction contained 7 bases not matched to a gene. The CDR3 spans 14 residues. Both 60 Vbeta primers and 13 Jbeta primers went into the PCR. Assay: immunoSEQ multiplex PCR; the TCRdb copy retains only in-frame clones and omits some. Here the sample spans about 99,000 clones, over 9% being singletons. The sequencing sample was made of PBMCs. The sequence was obtained from a man aged 35 to 55 in good health and CMV-seropositive. This chain links TRBV19 with TRBJ2-7; 7 bases align to TRBD1. The CDR3, as DNA: TGTGCCAGTAGTACGGACAGGATCGGGTACGAGCAGTACTTC. It encodes CASSTDRIGYEQYF.